This is a list of T cell receptor beta chains from one sample in a study of CD8 T cells in ankylosing spondylitis. Using its own MiXCR run on the 5' RACE reads, TCRdb lists one record per CDR3 protein. In the table there are about 510,000 distinct CDR3 sequences, roughly 5% of which are singletons. The specimen sequenced was blood, either unsorted or a sorted T cell fraction (not recorded which). These receptors all stem from a male donor with ankylosing spondylitis. CDR3s include the opening cysteine and the closing phenylalanine or tryptophan. A D gene is named only where the DNA matches it firmly. Clone size is shown for a subset of rows, as once, few, many or a class of expanded clone.

>few|TRBD2|19|TRBJ2-3|TRBV2
CASSEIVGGSDTSTDTQYF
TGTGCCAGCAGTGAGATTGTTGGCGGGAGCGATACTAGCACAGATACGCAGTATTTT
>NA|TRBD2|18|TRBJ2-1|TRBV6-2/TRBV6-3
CASSYYRGGRASYNEQFF
TGTGCCAGCAGTTACTACCGGGGCGGGAGGGCCTCCTACAATGAGCAGTTCTTC
>NA|TRBD2|16|TRBJ2-3|TRBV7-9
CASSLVFTSGSYTQYF
TGTGCCAGCAGCTTAGTATTTACTAGCGGGAGCTATACGCAGTATTTT
>few|TRBD2|14|TRBJ2-1|TRBV12-5
CASGSGTSGREQFF
TGTGCTAGTGGTTCAGGGACTAGCGGGAGGGAGCAGTTCTTC
>many|NA|12|TRBJ2-2|TRBV6-2/TRBV6-3
CATSYYGGELFF
TGTGCCACCTCATACTATGGCGGGGAGCTGTTTTTT
>many|NA|15|TRBJ1-5|TRBV12-3/TRBV12-4
CASSLPGELNQPQHF
TGTGCCAGCAGTTTACCCGGGGAACTAAATCAGCCCCAGCATTTT
>many|NA|15|TRBJ2-3|TRBV15
CATSQSGTSTDTQYF
TGTGCCACCAGCCAGTCAGGAACCAGCACAGATACGCAGTATTTT
>many|NA|15|TRBJ2-7|TRBV6-1
CASSVSGSFSYEQYF
TGTGCCAGCAGTGTTAGCGGCAGCTTTTCCTACGAGCAGTACTTC
>many|NA|15|TRBJ2-6|TRBV20-1
CSARAAPLGANVLTF
TGCAGTGCTAGGGCAGCTCCTCTGGGGGCCAACGTCCTGACTTTC
>many|NA|12|TRBJ1-6|TRBV7-2
CAWGGANSPLHF
TGTGCCTGGGGAGGGGCTAATTCACCCCTCCACTTT
>NA|NA|15|TRBJ2-2|TRBV30
CAWSGGGLDTGELFF
TGTGCCTGGAGTGGGGGTGGACTTGACACCGGGGAGCTGTTTTTT
>NA|NA|12|TRBJ2-1|TRBV6-2/TRBV6-3
CASRPQGDEQFF
TGTGCCAGCAGACCCCAGGGAGATGAGCAGTTCTTC
>many|NA|16|TRBJ2-1|TRBV9
CASSQGGAKSYNEQFF
TGTGCCAGCAGCCAAGGGGGGGCTAAGTCCTACAATGAGCAGTTCTTC
>many|NA|13|TRBJ1-5|TRBV21-1
CASSPIREEPQHF
TGTGCCAGCAGCCCAATCCGGGAGGAGCCCCAGCATTTT
>many|NA|15|TRBJ1-5|TRBV15
CATSRVGVDNQPQHF
TGTGCCACCAGCAGAGTGGGGGTGGACAATCAGCCCCAGCATTTT
>NA|NA|15|TRBJ2-4|TRBV5-1
CASSLDVLAKNIQYF
TGCGCCAGCAGCTTGGATGTGCTAGCCAAAAACATTCAGTACTTC
>many|NA|15|TRBJ2-1|TRBV12-3/TRBV12-4
CASSLLAGTYNEQFF
TGTGCCAGCAGCCTTCTTGCGGGGACATACAATGAGCAGTTCTTC
>few|NA|16|TRBJ2-5|TRBV7-7
CASSLTSRAFQETQYF
TGTGCTAGCAGCTTAACAAGCCGCGCCTTTCAAGAGACCCAGTACTTC
>few|TRBD1|19|TRBJ2-6|TRBV5-1
CASSLNPLGQGAGANVLTF
TGCGCCAGCAGCTTGAATCCCCTGGGACAGGGGGCTGGGGCCAACGTCCTGACTTTC
>many|NA|15|TRBJ1-1|TRBV28
CASSSPGAANTEAFF
TGTGCCAGCAGTTCTCCAGGGGCCGCTAACACTGAAGCTTTCTTT
>many|NA|17|TRBJ2-1|TRBV9
CASSISPGRPSYNEQFF
TGTGCCAGCAGCATCTCCCCGGGGCGTCCCTCCTACAATGAGCAGTTCTTC
>many|TRBD1|17|TRBJ1-3|TRBV12-3/TRBV12-4
CASSSRDDRGDGNTIYF
TGTGCCAGCAGCTCGCGGGACGACAGGGGGGATGGAAACACCATATATTTT
>many|NA|13|TRBJ1-5|TRBV20-1
CSAEGSPNQPQHF
TGCAGTGCTGAAGGATCCCCCAATCAGCCCCAGCATTTT
>many|NA|13|TRBJ1-6|TRBV7-2
CASSLVKGSPLHF
TGTGCCAGCAGCTTAGTGAAGGGTTCACCCCTCCACTTT
>many|TRBD1|16|TRBJ2-5|TRBV7-2
CASSLVTGGAGETQYF
TGTGCCAGCAGCTTAGTAACAGGGGGCGCGGGAGAGACCCAGTACTTC
>many|NA|13|TRBJ2-3|TRBV29-1
CSVAGSHLDTQYF
TGCAGCGTTGCCGGGTCCCATTTAGATACGCAGTATTTT
>many|NA|14|TRBJ2-1|TRBV20-1
CSAREVQANNEQFF
TGCAGTGCTAGAGAGGTACAGGCGAACAATGAGCAGTTCTTC
>many|NA|14|TRBJ2-3|TRBV29-1
CSVARDTSTDTQYF
TGCAGCGTCGCACGGGACACCAGCACAGATACGCAGTATTTT
>few|NA|14|TRBJ2-5|TRBV5-6
CASTEWTGEETQYF
TGTGCCAGCACCGAATGGACGGGGGAAGAGACCCAGTACTTC
>many|TRBD2|16|TRBJ2-2|TRBV20-1
CSARTLSGGNTGELFF
TGCAGTGCTAGAACCCTTAGCGGGGGGAACACCGGGGAGCTGTTTTTT
>many|NA|13|TRBJ2-7|TRBV9
CASAGRDSYEQYF
TGTGCCAGCGCGGGGCGGGATTCCTACGAGCAGTACTTC
>few|NA|17|TRBJ2-2|TRBV21-1
CASSKIFHFPNTGELFF
TGTGCCAGCAGCAAAATCTTCCATTTCCCGAACACCGGGGAGCTGTTTTTT
>many|TRBD2|16|TRBJ2-7|TRBV4-3
CASSKQDGAGGREQYF
TGCGCCAGCAGCAAACAGGACGGAGCGGGAGGGAGAGAGCAGTACTTC
>many|TRBD2|14|TRBJ2-1|TRBV5-1
CASSSGLALGEQFF
TGCGCCAGCAGCTCCGGACTAGCGTTGGGGGAGCAGTTCTTC
>many|NA|15|TRBJ2-3|TRBV4-3
CASSQQGSSTDTQYF
TGCGCCAGCAGCCAACAGGGATCTAGCACAGATACGCAGTATTTT